The 32 T cell receptor beta chains in this list originate from one sample, sequenced in a study of blood T cell repertoires in COVID-19. Method: immunoSEQ multiplex PCR; TCRdb's copy keeps in-frame clones and lacks some. In the table there are around 330,000 clones, roughly 90% of which are singletons. Sequences were obtained from PBMCs or T cells enriched from blood (not recorded which). The receptor set was obtained from a man in his 60s who had recovered from COVID-19.

V gene TRBV5-5 combines with J gene TRBJ1-5; maybe TRBD1 (5 bases). Germline V gene lookup returns CDR1 SGHKS and CDR2 YYEKEE (reference sequence). This CDR3 is 14 amino acids long. Trimming shortened V by 4 bases and J by 0 bases, and 8 bases separated the two germline ends. CDR3 region: CASSPDSSNQPQHF. DNA for the CDR3: TGTGCCAGCAGCCCCGACAGTAGCAATCAGCCCCAGCATTTT.

This rearrangement joins TRBV7-9 to TRBJ2-5, with D possibly TRBD2 on 6 matching bases. The V end was cut by 5 bases, the J end by 5 bases, with 18 bases between. Per germline, CDR1 SEHNR and CDR2 FQNEAQ (reference sequence). The CDR3 runs to 15 residues. In DNA form, the CDR3 reads TGTGCCAGCAGCAAGGTGGGGGACTTCGGGGAGACCCAGTACTTC. It is translated as CASSKVGDFGETQYF.

The genes are TRBV11-2 and TRBJ1-2, with a tentative D call TRBD1 (5 bases). The germline CDR1 and CDR2 sequences are SGHAT and FQNNGV. The CDR3 totals 15 residues. V lost 1 base to trimming and J lost 2 bases, with 11 bases between them. The CDR3: CASSLVGGANYGYTF. As DNA, the CDR3 is TGTGCCAGCAGCTTAGTCGGGGGAGCCAACTATGGCTACACCTTC. Full variable domain (remainder filled in from reference TRBV11-2 and TRBJ1-2): EAGVAQSPRYKIIEKRQSVAFWCNPISGHATLYWYQQILGQGPKLLIQFQNNGVVDDSQLPKDRFSAERLKGVDSTLKIQPAKLEDSAVYLCASSLVGGANYGYTFGSGTRLTVV.

Only one count was recorded for this clone. This chain connects TRBV12-3 or TRBV12-4 to TRBJ1-1; TRBD1 is a possible D gene (5 bases). This CDR3 is built from 13 residues. The V and J ends lost 6 bases and 4 bases respectively, with 12 bases between them. The CDR3 DNA is TGTGCCAGCAGCACAGGAATGGGCACTGAAGCTTTCTTT. Residues: CASSTGMGTEAFF.

CDR3 bases: TGTGCCAGCAGCATCCAAGTCGGTCTGGACACCTCCTACGAGCAGTACTTC. As protein: CASSIQVGLDTSYEQYF. The chain carries TRBV21-1 and TRBJ2-7; TRBD1 is the table's D call, not checked against the DNA. TRBV21-1 is a known pseudogene. The CDR3 extends over 17 amino acids.

V is TRBV3-1 (or the pseudogene TRBV3-2) and J is TRBJ1-6; TRBD1 matches 10 bases. CDR1 and CDR2 (germline): LGHDT, YNNKEL (reference sequence). CDR3 length equals 16 residues. Losses at the gene ends were 3 bases for V and 6 bases for J; bases not matched to a gene: 5. The CDR3 sequence: CASSQTGGRPNSPLHF. CDR3 in DNA: TGTGCCAGCAGCCAGACAGGGGGCAGGCCTAATTCACCCCTCCACTTT.

The chain couples TRBV11-3 to TRBJ1-1; D is perhaps TRBD1 (5 bases). Trimming shortened V by 0 bases and J by 5 bases, and 19 bases separated the two germline ends. The length of the CDR3 is 17 residues. Germline CDR1 SGHNT, CDR2 YENEEA. The CDR3 loop reads CASSLDPGAGRKTEAFF. CDR3 DNA sequence: TGTGCCAGCAGCTTAGATCCTGGGGCAGGGCGTAAGACTGAAGCTTTCTTT.

The V gene is TRBV7-9, the J gene TRBJ2-5, with a possible D match to TRBD2 (5 bases). Deletions cut 1 base from V and 4 bases from J, with 10 bases between. Per germline, CDR1 SEHNR and CDR2 FQNEAQ (reference sequence). CDR3 length: 14 residues. The chain's CDR3 is CASSLGRGSETQYF. The CDR3 region has the DNA TGTGCCAGCAGCTTAGGCCGGGGTTCAGAGACCCAGTACTTC.

The chain has TRBV2 and TRBJ2-6; D gene unclear. The germline CDR1 and CDR2 sequences are SNHLY and FYNNEI. The CDR3 sequence is 16 residues long. Trimming shortened V by 2 bases and J by 0 bases, and 8 bases separated the two germline ends. The CDR3 here is CASSENEFSGANVLTF. Written as DNA, the CDR3 is TGTGCCAGCAGTGAAAATGAGTTCTCTGGGGCCAACGTCCTGACTTTC.

The chain combines TRBV2 with TRBJ2-7; D might be TRBD2 (6 bases). The germline gives CDR1 SNHLY, CDR2 FYNNEI. V lost 6 bases, J lost 4 bases, and 16 bases lay in between. This CDR3 spans 14 amino acids. This CDR3 reads CASSYRLEGYEQYF. In DNA form, the CDR3 reads TGTGCCAGCAGCTATCGACTAGAGGGGTACGAGCAGTACTTC.

J is TRBJ1-3 and V is TRBV4-1; a weak D match, TRBD1 (5 bases). The CDR3 is made up of 16 amino acids. The V end was cut by 0 bases, the J end by 3 bases, with 12 bases between. Looked up from germline, CDR1 is MGHRA and CDR2 is YSYEKL. The CDR3 here is CASSQDKRGLGNTIYF. The CDR3 region has the DNA TGCGCCAGCAGCCAAGATAAAAGGGGTCTTGGAAACACCATATATTTT.

Here the CDR3 DNA reads TGTGCCAGCAGTTACGGGCGGGAGCTGTTTTTT. This translates into CASSYGRELFF. The V call is TRBV6-2 or TRBV6-3, the J call TRBJ2-2; D not resolved. Germline CDR1 reads MNHEY; CDR2 reads SVGEGT. The ends were cut back, 2 bases at V and 9 bases at J, with 4 bases in the middle. There are 11 residues in the CDR3.

The V and J genes are TRBV6-5 and TRBJ1-2; weak D call: TRBD1 (5 bases). The V gene lost 2 bases and the J gene lost 7 bases, with 11 bases spanning the gap. CDR3 length: 13 residues. The germline V gene encodes CDR1 MNHEY and CDR2 SVGAGI. Here the CDR3 DNA reads TGTGCCAGCAGTTACGCCCCAGGGCCTGGCTACACCTTC. Protein: CASSYAPGPGYTF.

The rearrangement joins TRBV4-1 to TRBJ1-1; D gene ambiguous. This CDR3 is 15 amino acids long. V lost 2 bases and J 4 bases, leaving 14 bases between the germline ends. Germline V gives CDR1 MGHRA, CDR2 YSYEKL. The CDR3, as DNA: TGCGCCAGCAGCCAAAAACGCGCCATGATCACTGAAGCTTTCTTT. Translated, it gives CASSQKRAMITEAFF.

This sequence joins TRBV14 and TRBJ2-1; weak D call: TRBD2 (6 bases). V lost 2 bases and J lost 8, with 25 bases in between. Germline V gene data show CDR1 as SGHDN and CDR2 as FVKESK. The CDR3 is made up of 18 amino acids. CDR3 nucleotide sequence: TGTGCCAGCAGCCAAATTTTTTTGACGGGACTGGATCCTGATGAGCAGTTCTTC. This translates into CASSQIFLTGLDPDEQFF.

V and J are TRBV5-1 and TRBJ2-2; tentative D call: TRBD1 (5 bases). The germline V and J ends were trimmed by 0 bases and 4 bases, with 7 bases remaining between them. Germline V gene data show CDR1 as SGHRS and CDR2 as YFSETQ. The CDR3 spans 14 residues. CDR3 region: CASSLAQGTGELFF. The CDR3 region has the DNA TGCGCCAGCAGCTTGGCTCAGGGCACCGGGGAGCTGTTTTTT.

The chain recombines TRBV6-1 with TRBJ1-2; D is unclear. Per the germline V gene, CDR1 is MNHNS and CDR2 is SASEGT. This CDR3 comprises 15 residues. Trimming took off 2 bases at V and 0 bases at J, with 10 bases between the two ends. CDR3 in amino acids: CASSESMSSNYGYTF. The CDR3 region has the DNA TGTGCCAGCAGTGAATCGATGAGTTCTAACTATGGCTACACCTTC.

The V gene is TRBV2, the J gene TRBJ1-2, with 8 bases matching TRBD1. The germline V gene has CDR1 SNHLY and CDR2 FYNNEI. Trimming at V came to 5 bases and at J to 4 bases, leaving 9 bases not matched to a gene. The CDR3 covers 15 residues. The CDR3 reads CASSPRGLIGYGYTF. CDR3 bases: TGTGCCAGCAGTCCCAGGGGGCTTATTGGCTATGGCTACACCTTC.

The rearrangement uses TRBV7-9 and TRBJ1-6, with D possibly being TRBD1 (6 bases). V was pared by 8 bases and J by 0 bases, with 11 bases between. Germline assignment: CDR1 SEHNR and CDR2 FQNEAQ (reference sequence). The CDR3 extends over 15 amino acids. The DNA for the CDR3 is TGTGCCAGCTTAAGGGGGGGCTCCTATAATTCACCCCTCCACTTT. Translating gives CASLRGGSYNSPLHF.

The chain carries TRBV5-1 and TRBJ2-7; 7 bases are a match to TRBD1. Germline V gene data show CDR1 as SGHRS and CDR2 as YFSETQ. V shed 7 bases and J 3 bases; nucleotides not matched to a gene: 13. The CDR3 has 15 residues. The CDR3 sequence is CASASDRDSHYEQYF. CDR3 DNA sequence: TGCGCCAGCGCCTCCGACCGGGACAGCCACTACGAGCAGTACTTC.

This clone was seen a handful of times. Here the CDR3 reads CASSGGQWVGETQYF. As DNA, the CDR3 is TGTGCCAGCAGCGGGGGACAATGGGTCGGAGAGACCCAGTACTTC. The J gene is TRBJ2-5, the V gene TRBV14; D is perhaps TRBD1 (6 bases). Looked up from germline, CDR1 is SGHDN and CDR2 is FVKESK. There are 15 residues in the CDR3. The ends were cut back, 5 bases at V and 4 bases at J, with 17 bases in the middle. The full variable domain, completed using reference TRBV14 and TRBJ2-5, is EAGVTQFPSHSVIEKGQTVTLRCDPISGHDNLYWYRRVMGKEIKFLLHFVKESKQDESGMPNNRFLAERTGGTYSTLKVQPAELEDSGVYFCASSGGQWVGETQYFGPGTRLLVL.

The chain joins TRBV5-1 to TRBJ2-2, with 10 bases matching TRBD2. The CDR3 runs to 22 residues. The V gene's germline CDR1 is SGHRS and CDR2 YFSETQ. The trim removed 1 base at V and 1 base at J, leaving 19 bases unmatched. The CDR3, as DNA: TGCGCCAGCAGCTTGTTCGGAGCTCGGGTGCAGGGACTAGCGCTGAACACCGGGGAGCTGTTTTTT. Translated: CASSLFGARVQGLALNTGELFF.

The chain couples TRBV3-1 (or the pseudogene TRBV3-2) to TRBJ1-5; 11 bases are a match to TRBD1. CDR1 and CDR2 (germline): LGHDT, YNNKEL (reference sequence). V was pared by 0 bases and J by 5 bases, with 6 bases of the junction left unmatched. This CDR3 spans 17 amino acids. CDR3 protein: CASSQDPRTGGDQPQHF. CDR3 DNA: TGTGCCAGCAGCCAAGATCCGCGGACAGGGGGCGATCAGCCCCAGCATTTT.

The chain recombines TRBV5-1 with TRBJ1-1; a possible D gene is TRBD1 (6 bases). V lost 3 bases to trimming and J lost 0 bases, with 21 bases between them. This CDR3 comprises 18 residues. Germline values: CDR1 SGHRS, CDR2 YFSETQ. Here the CDR3 DNA reads TGCGCCAGCAGCTCCAACGCTCAGGGGTCCTCCATGAACACTGAAGCTTTCTTT. It codes for CASSSNAQGSSMNTEAFF.

J is TRBJ2-7 and V is TRBV18, with 7 bases aligning to TRBD1. In germline, CDR1 is KGHSH, CDR2 LQKENI. The CDR3 is made up of 13 amino acids. Trimming cost V 4 bases and J 6 bases; bases outside gene matches: 6. The CDR3 region is CASSLDRISEQYF. CDR3 sequence (DNA): TGTGCCAGCTCACTGGACAGGATAAGCGAGCAGTACTTC. The whole variable domain, filled in from reference TRBV18 and TRBJ2-7, reads NAGVMQNPRHLVRRRGQEARLRCSPMKGHSHVYWYRQLPEEGLKFMVYLQKENIIDESGMPKERFSAEFPKEGPSILRIQQVVRGDSAAYFCASSLDRISEQYFGPGTRLTVT.

The rearrangement links TRBV19 to TRBJ1-2; D not certain. Germline CDR1 reads LNHDA; CDR2 reads SQIVND (reference sequence). The CDR3 covers 14 residues. V lost 6 bases and J lost 8, with 19 bases in between. The CDR3: CASREAGRRSGYTF. The CDR3 coding sequence is TGTGCCAGTAGAGAGGCAGGTCGGAGGTCGGGCTACACCTTC.

The V and J genes are TRBV12-5 and TRBJ2-2, with D possibly TRBD2 on 6 matching bases. The germline gives CDR1 LGHNT, CDR2 FRNRAP. This CDR3 spans 17 amino acids. V lost 3 bases and J 5 bases, leaving 19 bases between the germline ends. The CDR3: CASGLPERVLFTGELFF. The DNA for the CDR3 is TGTGCTAGTGGTTTACCAGAGCGGGTTCTATTTACCGGGGAGCTGTTTTTT. The full variable domain, in which reference TRBV12-5 and TRBJ2-2 provide the parts outside the CDR3, is DARVTQTPRHKVTEMGQEVTMRCQPILGHNTVFWYRQTMMQGLELLAYFRNRAPLDDSGMPKDRFSAEMPDATLATLKIQPSEPRDSAVYFCASGLPERVLFTGELFFGEGSRLTVL.

The chain uses TRBV7-9 and TRBJ2-2; the match to TRBD2 covers 11 bases. CDR1 and CDR2 (germline): SEHNR, FQNEAQ (reference sequence). The CDR3 length is 15 residues. The J segment lost 6 bases and the V segment lost 5 bases, leaving 5 bases of the junction unmatched. CDR3 DNA: TGTGCCAGCAGCCCCTTTAGCGGGAGGGCCGGGGAGCTGTTTTTT. This codes for CASSPFSGRAGELFF. The entire variable domain, with the rest obtained from reference TRBV7-9 and TRBJ2-2, is as follows: DTGVSQNPRHKITKRGQNVTFRCDPISEHNRLYWYRQTLGQGPEFLTYFQNEAQLEKSRLLSDRFSAERPKGSFSTLEIQRTEQGDSAMYLCASSPFSGRAGELFFGEGSRLTVL.

J is TRBJ2-3 and V is TRBV24-1, with 8 bases that match TRBD1. Germline V gene data show CDR1 as KGHDR and CDR2 as SFDVKD. This CDR3 region has 14 residues. V dropped 7 bases and J dropped 3; count of bases not matched to a gene: 5. The CDR3 here is CATSGTGQTDTQYF. The CDR3 bases are TGTGCCACCAGCGGGACAGGACAGACAGATACGCAGTATTTT.

The DNA for the CDR3 is TGTGCCAGCAGTTTATTTTGGGGCGAAAATCAGCCCCAGCATTTT. Protein: CASSLFWGENQPQHF. The chain couples TRBV27 to TRBJ1-5; TRBD1 might be the D (5 bases). In germline, CDR1 is MNHEY, CDR2 SMNVEV (reference sequence). The CDR3 length is 15 residues. Trimming took off 1 base at V and 4 bases at J, with 11 bases between the two ends.

The chain recombines TRBV18 with TRBJ2-1, with a tentative D call TRBD2 (5 bases). V was clipped by 3 bases and J by 0 bases, with 9 bases between them. This CDR3 is 15 amino acids long. From germline, CDR1 is KGHSH and CDR2 LQKENI. CDR3 sequence: CASSPGSVSYNEQFF. As DNA, the CDR3 is TGTGCCAGCTCACCGGGTAGCGTCTCCTACAATGAGCAGTTCTTC.

The chain employs TRBV23-1 and TRBJ1-4; a weak D match, TRBD1 (6 bases). TRBV23-1 is given ORF status, its function remaining uncertain. Trimming shortened V by 2 bases and J by 2 bases, and 15 bases separated the two germline ends. This CDR3 has 17 residues. In nucleotides, the CDR3 is TGCGCCAGCAGTCAAGAAGTACCGGGACACACTAATGAAAAACTGTTTTTT. It yields the protein CASSQEVPGHTNEKLFF.